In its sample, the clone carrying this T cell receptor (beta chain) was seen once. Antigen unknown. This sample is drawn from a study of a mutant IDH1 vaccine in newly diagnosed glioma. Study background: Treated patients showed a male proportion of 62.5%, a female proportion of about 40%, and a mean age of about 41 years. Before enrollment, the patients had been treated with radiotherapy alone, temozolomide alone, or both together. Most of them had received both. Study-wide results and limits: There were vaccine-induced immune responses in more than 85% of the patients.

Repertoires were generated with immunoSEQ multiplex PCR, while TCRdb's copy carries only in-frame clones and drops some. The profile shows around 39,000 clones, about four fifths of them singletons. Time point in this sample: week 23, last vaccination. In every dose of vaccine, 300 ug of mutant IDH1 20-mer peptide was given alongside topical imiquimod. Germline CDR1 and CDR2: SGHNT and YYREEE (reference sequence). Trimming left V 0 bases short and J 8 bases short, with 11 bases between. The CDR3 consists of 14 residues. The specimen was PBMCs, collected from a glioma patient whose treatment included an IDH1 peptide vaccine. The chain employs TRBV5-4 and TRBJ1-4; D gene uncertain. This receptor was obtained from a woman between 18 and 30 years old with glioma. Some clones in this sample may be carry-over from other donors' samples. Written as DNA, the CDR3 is TGTGCCAGCAGCTTGGGCACGGATGCGGAAAAACTGTTTTTT. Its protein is CASSLGTDAEKLFF.